This TCR beta chain was retrieved from a study of CD8 T cells in ankylosing spondylitis. Study findings and constraints: Among TCR beta sequences, a motif of roughly 8 highly homologous variants appeared characteristic of ankylosing spondylitis blood.

The CDR3 extends over 18 amino acids. Losses at the gene ends were 2 bases for V and 0 bases for J; bases not matched to a gene: 13. Germline CDR1 and CDR2: LGHNA and YNFKEQ. In TCRdb, the 5' RACE reads were re-called with MiXCR into one record per CDR3 protein. The sample shows a few hundred thousand distinct CDR3 sequences, over 15% of them seen only once. This clonotype has ten or more counts. Its cognate antigen is unknown. The receptor was isolated from a male donor with ankylosing spondylitis or in good health (not recorded which). The J gene is TRBJ2-7, the V gene TRBV4-2, with TRBD1 matching 7 bases. Sequenced input: blood, either unsorted or a sorted T cell fraction (not recorded which). The CDR3 DNA is TGTGCCAGCAGCCAATCTCCCCCCGACAGGGTCGCCTCCTACGAGCAGTACTTC. Translation: CASSQSPPDRVASYEQYF.